What follows are 10 T cell receptor beta chains derived from one specimen sequenced in a study of technical replicates of blood from a few donors. The method was immunoSEQ multiplex PCR; TCRdb's version includes in-frame clones alone and lacks a portion of them. The profile covers roughly 50,000 clones, with over 85% appearing a single time and approximately 4% taken by the ten largest. Sequencing was carried out using PBMCs. These receptors were obtained from a human donor in good health. Some clones in this sample may be carry-over from other donors' samples.

The chain carries TRBV29-1 and TRBJ2-1; perhaps TRBD2 as D (5 bases). The V end lost 6 bases, the J end lost 6 bases, and 18 bases lay between the germline ends. The CDR3 is 14 residues long. Germline CDR1 is SQVTM and CDR2 is ANQGSEA. The CDR3 coding sequence is TGCAGCGTCGTCCGGGCCCTAGCCGGCAATGAGCAGTTCTTC. It encodes CSVVRALAGNEQFF.

The chain has TRBV6-5 and TRBJ2-7; a possible D gene is TRBD1 (6 bases). The V gene's germline CDR1 is MNHEY and CDR2 SVGAGI. The CDR3 has 12 residues. With 6 bases removed from V and 2 bases from J, the gap between germline ends came to 8 bases. The DNA of the CDR3 is TGTGCCAGCAGACAGGGCCCCTACGAGCAGTACTTC. Encoded protein: CASRQGPYEQYF.

This chain joins TRBV7-9 and TRBJ2-2; 8 bases are a match to TRBD2. CDR1 is SEHNR and CDR2 is FQNEAQ in the germline V gene (reference sequence). The trim removed 5 bases at V and 1 base at J, leaving 6 bases unmatched. The CDR3 covers 16 residues. CDR3 in DNA: TGTGCCAGCAGCCCCCAGAGCGGGGGGAACACCGGGGAGCTGTTTTTT. Translating it yields CASSPQSGGNTGELFF.

The rearrangement links TRBV9 to TRBJ2-2, with 8 bases aligning to TRBD2. V was pared by 4 bases and J by 4 bases, with 9 bases of the junction left unmatched. Germline assignment: CDR1 SGDLS and CDR2 YYNGEE. The CDR3 runs 16 residues. CDR3 amino acids: CASSPQAGAITGELFF. The DNA of the CDR3 is TGTGCCAGCAGCCCCCAAGCGGGAGCTATCACCGGGGAGCTGTTTTTT.

This clone showed up just once. The V gene is TRBV19, the J gene TRBJ1-1, with 7 positions matching TRBD1. V lost 6 bases, J lost 11 bases, and 18 bases stayed unmatched. The CDR3 extends over 15 amino acids. From germline, CDR1 is LNHDA and CDR2 SQIVND (reference sequence). In DNA, the CDR3 is TGTGCCAGTAGCGAAGCGACAGGGTTAGGGTTGGTGGCTTTCTTT. This codes for CASSEATGLGLVAFF. Full variable domain (remainder filled in from reference TRBV19 and TRBJ1-1): DGGITQSPKYLFRKEGQNVTLSCEQNLNHDAMYWYRQDPGQGLRLIYYSQIVNDFQKGDIAEGYSVSREKKESFPLTVTSAQKNPTAFYLCASSEATGLGLVAFFGQGTRLTVV.

This chain joins TRBV5-1 and TRBJ2-7; D is possibly TRBD1 (6 bases). V was shortened by 3 bases and J by 2 bases, with 12 bases between the two germline ends. The CDR3 runs to 14 residues. Germline V gives CDR1 SGHRS, CDR2 YFSETQ. In DNA form, the CDR3 reads TGCGCCAGCAGCTCTGCGGACAGCCCCTACGAGCAGTACTTC. Amino acid sequence: CASSSADSPYEQYF.

The chain is built from TRBV19 and TRBJ2-5; the match to TRBD2 covers 7 bases. The CDR3 totals 14 residues. The germline V gene encodes CDR1 LNHDA and CDR2 SQIVND (reference sequence). The J segment lost 4 bases and the V segment lost 5 bases, leaving 7 bases of the junction unmatched. The CDR3 DNA sequence: TGTGCCAGTAGTTCCCGTGGGGGGGGAGAGACCCAGTACTTC. Amino acid sequence: CASSSRGGGETQYF.

V usage is TRBV5-1 and J usage is TRBJ2-5; D might be TRBD1 (5 bases). V was cut by 4 bases and J by 1 base, with 11 bases left in between. The CDR3 consists of 14 residues. Germline CDR1 and CDR2: SGHRS and YFSETQ. The CDR3 sequence: CASSRPGSQETQYF. The DNA of the CDR3 is TGCGCCAGCAGCCGCCCAGGGTCCCAAGAGACCCAGTACTTC.

Only one count was recorded for this clone. The rearrangement links TRBV10-3 to TRBJ1-3; no firm D call. Germline V gene lookup returns CDR1 ENHRY and CDR2 SYGVKD. Trimming pared 10 bases from V and 1 base from J, leaving 11 bases between. The CDR3 length is 13 residues. The CDR3 region has the DNA TGTGCCACCAAGGAGCTATCTGGAAACACCATATATTTT. Translation: CATKELSGNTIYF.

The J gene is TRBJ1-4, the V gene TRBV2; D may be TRBD1 (6 bases). The CDR3 covers 13 residues. Trimming pared 6 bases from V and 8 bases from J, leaving 13 bases between. The germline gives CDR1 SNHLY, CDR2 FYNNEI. The CDR3 here is CASRAGVSEKLFF. CDR3 DNA: TGTGCCAGCAGAGCAGGGGTTTCAGAAAAACTGTTTTTT.